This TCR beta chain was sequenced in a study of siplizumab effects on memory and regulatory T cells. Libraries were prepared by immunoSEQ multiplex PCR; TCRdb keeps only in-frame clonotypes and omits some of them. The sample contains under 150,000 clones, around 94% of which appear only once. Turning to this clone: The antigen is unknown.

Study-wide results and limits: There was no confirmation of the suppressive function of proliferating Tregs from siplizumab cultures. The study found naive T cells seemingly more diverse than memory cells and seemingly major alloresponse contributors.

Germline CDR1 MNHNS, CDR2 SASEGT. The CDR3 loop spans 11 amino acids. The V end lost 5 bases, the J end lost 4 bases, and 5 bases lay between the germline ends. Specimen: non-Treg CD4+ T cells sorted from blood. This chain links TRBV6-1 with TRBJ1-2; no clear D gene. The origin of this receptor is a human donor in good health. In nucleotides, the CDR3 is TGTGCCAGCAGTTGGGGCTATGGCTACACCTTC. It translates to CASSWGYGYTF.